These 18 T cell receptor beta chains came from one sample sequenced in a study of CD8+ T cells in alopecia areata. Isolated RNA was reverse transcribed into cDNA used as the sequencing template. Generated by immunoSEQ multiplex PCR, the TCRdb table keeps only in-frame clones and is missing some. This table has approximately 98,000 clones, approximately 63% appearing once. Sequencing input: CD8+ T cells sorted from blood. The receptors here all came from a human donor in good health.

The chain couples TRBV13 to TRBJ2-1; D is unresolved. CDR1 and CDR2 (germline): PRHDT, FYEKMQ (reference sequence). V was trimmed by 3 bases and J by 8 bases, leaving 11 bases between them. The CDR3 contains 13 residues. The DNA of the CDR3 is TGTGCCAGCAGCTTCGTTATGAACGATGAGCAGTTCTTC. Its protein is CASSFVMNDEQFF.

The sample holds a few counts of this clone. CDR3 residues: CASSYGDTQYF. The CDR3 DNA sequence: TGTGCCAGCAGTTACGGAGATACGCAGTATTTT. The V gene is TRBV6-5, the J gene TRBJ2-3; D unclear. The V end was cut by 2 bases, the J end by 5 bases, with 2 bases between. There are 11 residues in the CDR3. The germline gives CDR1 MNHEY, CDR2 SVGAGI.

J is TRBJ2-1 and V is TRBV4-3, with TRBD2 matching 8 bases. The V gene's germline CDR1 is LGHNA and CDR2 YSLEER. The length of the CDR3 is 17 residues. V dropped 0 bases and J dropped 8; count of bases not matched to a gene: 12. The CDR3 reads CASSQELFGTSFYEQFF. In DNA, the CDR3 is TGCGCCAGCAGCCAAGAATTGTTCGGGACTAGTTTCTATGAGCAGTTCTTC.

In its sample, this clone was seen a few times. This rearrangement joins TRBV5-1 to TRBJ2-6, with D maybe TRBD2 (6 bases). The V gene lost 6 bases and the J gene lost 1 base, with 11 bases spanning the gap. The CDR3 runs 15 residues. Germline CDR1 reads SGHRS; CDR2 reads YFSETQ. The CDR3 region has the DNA TGCGCCAGCAAACCTAGCGTTTCTGGGGCCAACGTCCTGACTTTC. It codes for CASKPSVSGANVLTF.

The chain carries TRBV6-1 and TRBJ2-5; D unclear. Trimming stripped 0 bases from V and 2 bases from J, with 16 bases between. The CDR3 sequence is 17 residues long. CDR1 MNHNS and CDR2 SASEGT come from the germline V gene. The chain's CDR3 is CASSEAIWIQRQETQYF. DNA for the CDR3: TGTGCCAGCAGTGAAGCCATCTGGATCCAGCGACAAGAGACCCAGTACTTC.

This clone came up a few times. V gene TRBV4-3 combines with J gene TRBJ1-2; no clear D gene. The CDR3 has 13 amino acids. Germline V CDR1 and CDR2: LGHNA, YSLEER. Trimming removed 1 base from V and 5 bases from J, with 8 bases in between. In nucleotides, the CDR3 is TGCGCCAGCAGCCAAGGGCTGAGTTATGGCTACACCTTC. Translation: CASSQGLSYGYTF.

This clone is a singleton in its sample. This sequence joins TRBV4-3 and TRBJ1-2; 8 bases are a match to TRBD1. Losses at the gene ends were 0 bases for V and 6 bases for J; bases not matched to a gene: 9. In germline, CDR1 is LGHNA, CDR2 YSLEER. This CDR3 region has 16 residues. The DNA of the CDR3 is TGCGCCAGCAGCCAAGACAGGGGGCTGTTGAACCATGGCTACACCTTC. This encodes CASSQDRGLLNHGYTF.

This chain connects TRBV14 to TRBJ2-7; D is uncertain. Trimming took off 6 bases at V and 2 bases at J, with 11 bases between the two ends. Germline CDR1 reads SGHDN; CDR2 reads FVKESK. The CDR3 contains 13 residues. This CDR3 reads CASSGPAPYEQYF. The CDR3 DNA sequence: TGTGCCAGCAGTGGCCCAGCTCCCTACGAGCAGTACTTC.

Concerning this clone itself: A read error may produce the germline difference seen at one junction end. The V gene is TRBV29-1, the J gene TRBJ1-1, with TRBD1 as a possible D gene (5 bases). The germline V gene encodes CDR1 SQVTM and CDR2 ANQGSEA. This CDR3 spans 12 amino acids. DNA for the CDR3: TGCAGCGTAAGGGGCGCGAACTCTGAAGCTTTCTTT. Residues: CSVRGANSEAFF. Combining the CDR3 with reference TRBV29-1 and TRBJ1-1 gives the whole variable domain SAVISQKPSRDICQRGTSLTIQCQVDSQVTMMFWYRQQPGQSLTLIATANQGSEATYESGFVIDKFPISRPNLTFSTLTVSNMSPEDSSIYLCSVRGANSEAFFGQGTRLTVV.

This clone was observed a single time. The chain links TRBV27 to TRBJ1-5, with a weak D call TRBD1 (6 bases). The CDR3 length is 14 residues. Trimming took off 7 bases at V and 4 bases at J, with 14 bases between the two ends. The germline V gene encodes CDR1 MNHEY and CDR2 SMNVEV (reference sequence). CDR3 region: CASTPGQPNQPQHF. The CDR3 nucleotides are TGTGCCAGCACCCCCGGACAGCCTAATCAGCCCCAGCATTTT.

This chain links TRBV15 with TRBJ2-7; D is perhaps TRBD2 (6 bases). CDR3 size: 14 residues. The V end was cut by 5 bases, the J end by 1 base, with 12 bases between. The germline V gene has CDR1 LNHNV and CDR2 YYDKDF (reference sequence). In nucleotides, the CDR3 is TGTGCCACCAGCCGAAACGGGGGATCCTACGAGCAGTACTTC. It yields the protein CATSRNGGSYEQYF.

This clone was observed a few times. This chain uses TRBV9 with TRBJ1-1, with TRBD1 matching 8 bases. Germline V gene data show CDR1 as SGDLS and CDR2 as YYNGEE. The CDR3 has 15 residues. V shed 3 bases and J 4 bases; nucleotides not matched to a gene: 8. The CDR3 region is CASSETGQGGTEAFF. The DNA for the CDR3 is TGTGCCAGCAGCGAAACAGGACAGGGCGGCACTGAAGCTTTCTTT.

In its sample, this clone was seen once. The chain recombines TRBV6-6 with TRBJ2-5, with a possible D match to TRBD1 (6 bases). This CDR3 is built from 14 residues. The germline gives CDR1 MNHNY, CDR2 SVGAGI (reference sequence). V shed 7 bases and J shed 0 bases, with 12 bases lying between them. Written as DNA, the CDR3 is TGTGCCAGCACAGGGGTGGGATACCAAGAGACCCAGTACTTC. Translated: CASTGVGYQETQYF.

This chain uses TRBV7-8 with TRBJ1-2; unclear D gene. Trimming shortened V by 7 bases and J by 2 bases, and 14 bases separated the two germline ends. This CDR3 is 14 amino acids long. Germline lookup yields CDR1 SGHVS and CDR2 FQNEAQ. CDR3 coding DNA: TGTGCCAGCACCTTGGGGATTATCAACTATGGCTACACCTTC. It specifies CASTLGIINYGYTF.

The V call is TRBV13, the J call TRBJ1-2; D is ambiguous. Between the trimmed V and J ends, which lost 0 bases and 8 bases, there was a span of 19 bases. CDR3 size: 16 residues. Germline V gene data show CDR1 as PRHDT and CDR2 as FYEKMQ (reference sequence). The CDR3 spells CASSLGVSDGRTGYTF. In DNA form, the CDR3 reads TGTGCCAGCAGCTTAGGCGTATCGGACGGAAGAACCGGCTACACCTTC.

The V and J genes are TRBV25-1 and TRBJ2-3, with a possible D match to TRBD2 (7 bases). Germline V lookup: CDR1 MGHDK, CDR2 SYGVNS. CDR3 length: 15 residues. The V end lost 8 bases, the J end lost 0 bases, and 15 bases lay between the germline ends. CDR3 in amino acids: CASSPAGASTDTQYF. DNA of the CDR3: TGTGCCAGCTCGCCCGCGGGGGCCAGCACAGATACGCAGTATTTT.

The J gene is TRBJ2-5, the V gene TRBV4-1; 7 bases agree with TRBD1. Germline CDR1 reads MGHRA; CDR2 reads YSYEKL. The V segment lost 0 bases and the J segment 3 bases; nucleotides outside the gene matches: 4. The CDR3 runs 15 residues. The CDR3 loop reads CASSQDQGVEETQYF. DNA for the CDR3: TGCGCCAGCAGCCAAGATCAGGGGGTGGAAGAGACCCAGTACTTC.

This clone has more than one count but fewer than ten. The CDR3 nucleotides read TGTGCCAGCAGCGAGACAGGCTACGAGCAGTACTTC. It encodes CASSETGYEQYF. J is TRBJ2-7 and V is TRBV7-9, with a tentative D call TRBD1 (6 bases). V dropped 5 bases and J dropped 3 bases, with 8 bases sitting between them. CDR3 length: 12 amino acids. Germline CDR1 is SEHNR and CDR2 is FQNEAQ (reference sequence). Full variable domain (remainder filled in from reference TRBV7-9 and TRBJ2-7): DTGVSQNPRHKITKRGQNVTFRCDPISEHNRLYWYRQTLGQGPEFLTYFQNEAQLEKSRLLSDRFSAERPKGSFSTLEIQRTEQGDSAMYLCASSETGYEQYFGPGTRLTVT.